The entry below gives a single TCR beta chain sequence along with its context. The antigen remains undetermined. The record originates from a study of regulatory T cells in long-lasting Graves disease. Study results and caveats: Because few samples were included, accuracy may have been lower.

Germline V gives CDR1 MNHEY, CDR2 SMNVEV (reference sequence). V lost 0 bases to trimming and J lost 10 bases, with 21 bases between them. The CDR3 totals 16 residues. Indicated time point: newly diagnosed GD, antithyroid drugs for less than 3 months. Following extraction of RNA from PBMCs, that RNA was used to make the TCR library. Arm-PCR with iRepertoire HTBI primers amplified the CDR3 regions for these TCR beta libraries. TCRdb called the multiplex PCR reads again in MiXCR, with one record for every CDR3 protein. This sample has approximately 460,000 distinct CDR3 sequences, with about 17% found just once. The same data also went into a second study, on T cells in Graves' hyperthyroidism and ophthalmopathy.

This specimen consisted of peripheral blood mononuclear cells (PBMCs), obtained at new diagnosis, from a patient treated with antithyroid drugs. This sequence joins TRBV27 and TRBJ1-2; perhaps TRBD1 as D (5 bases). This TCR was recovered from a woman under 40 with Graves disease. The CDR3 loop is CASSLSWRGRGGTYTF. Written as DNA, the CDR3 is TGTGCCAGCAGTTTATCGTGGAGGGGCCGAGGAGGGACCTACACCTTC.